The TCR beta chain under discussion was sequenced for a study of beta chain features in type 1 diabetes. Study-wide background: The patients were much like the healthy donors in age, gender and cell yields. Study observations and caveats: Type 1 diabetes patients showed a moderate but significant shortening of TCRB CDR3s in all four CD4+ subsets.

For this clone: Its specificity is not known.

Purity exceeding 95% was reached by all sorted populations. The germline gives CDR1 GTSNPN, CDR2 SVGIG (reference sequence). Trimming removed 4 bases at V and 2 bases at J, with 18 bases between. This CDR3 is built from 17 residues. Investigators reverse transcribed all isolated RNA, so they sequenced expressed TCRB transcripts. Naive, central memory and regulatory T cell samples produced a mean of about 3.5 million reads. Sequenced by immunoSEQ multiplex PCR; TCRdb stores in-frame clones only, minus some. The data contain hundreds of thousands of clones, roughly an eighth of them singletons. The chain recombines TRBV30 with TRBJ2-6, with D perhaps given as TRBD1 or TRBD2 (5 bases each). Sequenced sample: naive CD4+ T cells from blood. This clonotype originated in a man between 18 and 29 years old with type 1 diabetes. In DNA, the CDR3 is TGTGCCTGGATTTTAAAGGGGCTTAGCGCTGGGGCCAACGTCCTGACTTTC. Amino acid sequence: CAWILKGLSAGANVLTF.